These 29 T cell receptor beta chains came from one sample sequenced in a study of metastatic and nonmetastatic thyroid tumors. Via MiXCR, TCRdb re-called the PCR reads. The sample comprises 15,000 to 20,000 clones, about a quarter of which are singletons, and 6% to 7% rests with the top ten. Prior to thyroid surgery, none of the patients had received any treatment. Sequenced material: blood. The receptors were sampled from a female donor with papillary thyroid cancer or a benign thyroid nodule (not recorded which). Some clones in this sample may be carry-over from other donors' samples.

The rearrangement uses TRBV28 and TRBJ2-1, with TRBD2 matching over 13 bases. Germline CDR1 and CDR2: MDHEN and SYDVKM. This CDR3 is built from 15 residues. The junction had 9 bases not matched to a gene; V was cut back by 7 bases and J by 9 bases. CDR3 nucleotide sequence: TGTGCCAGCACCGTACTAGCGGGAGGGCCGGGTGAGCAGTTCTTC. Translating it yields CASTVLAGGPGEQFF.

This clone showed up just a few times. A junction boundary mismatches the germline segment, possibly from a read error. The chain couples TRBV30 to TRBJ1-5; D unresolved. Germline CDR1 is GTSNPN and CDR2 is SVGIG (reference sequence). The length of the CDR3 is 13 residues. CDR3 nucleotide sequence: TGTGTCTGGAGTGTAGAGGGTAATCAGCCCCGGCATTTT. Translating gives CVWSVEGNQPRHF.

The table lists this clone with many counts. The chain employs TRBV18 and TRBJ1-1; D is ambiguous. Trimming pared 6 bases from V and 1 base from J, leaving 9 bases between. This CDR3 region has 13 residues. CDR1 and CDR2 from the germline V gene are KGHSH and LQKENI. CDR3: CASSPAPNTEAFF. The CDR3, as DNA: TGTGCCAGCTCTCCCGCCCCGAACACTGAAGCTTTCTTT.

This clone came up many times. The chain recombines TRBV6-2 or TRBV6-3 with TRBJ2-6; D may be TRBD2 (6 bases). With 8 bases removed from V and 2 bases from J, the gap between germline ends came to 19 bases. Per the germline V gene, CDR1 is MNHEY and CDR2 is SVGEGT. The CDR3 spans 17 residues. This CDR3 is CASSPGLRLAGANVLTF. The DNA for the CDR3 is TGTGCCAGCTCCCCCGGGCTCCGACTAGCTGGGGCCAACGTCCTGACTTTC.

V usage is TRBV6-1 and J usage is TRBJ1-3; D unresolved. Trimming pared 6 bases from V and 4 bases from J, leaving 13 bases between. This CDR3 has 14 amino acids. CDR1 MNHNS and CDR2 SASEGT come from the germline V gene. In DNA, the CDR3 is TGTGCCAGCAGCGGAGCTTTGAGCGGAAACACCATATATTTT. Encoded protein: CASSGALSGNTIYF.

The J gene is TRBJ1-1, the V gene TRBV6-6; D is ambiguous. The CDR3 has 12 amino acids. The V gene lost 0 bases and the J gene lost 12 bases, with 11 bases spanning the gap. Germline V gene lookup returns CDR1 MNHNY and CDR2 SVGAGI (reference sequence). Here the CDR3 DNA reads TGTGCCAGCAGTTACTCCGTAGGGCTGCCTTTCTTT. Its protein product is CASSYSVGLPFF.

This clone was seen more than once but under ten times. The gene calls are TRBV15 and TRBJ2-7; D remains ambiguous. Trimming pared 2 bases from V and 3 bases from J, leaving 20 bases between. This CDR3 has 17 amino acids. Germline CDR1 is LNHNV and CDR2 is YYDKDF (reference sequence). The CDR3 coding sequence is TGTGCCACCAGCAGACAAGCACACTCCCGTCATCACTACGAGCAGTACTTC. Protein sequence: CATSRQAHSRHHYEQYF.

This clone has more than one count but fewer than ten. Here the CDR3 DNA reads TGTGCCAGCAGTTTGGGAGGGGCCAACGTCCTGACTTTC. Protein: CASSLGGANVLTF. V is TRBV12-3 or TRBV12-4 and J is TRBJ2-6; no clear D gene. There are 13 residues in the CDR3. Trimming left V 3 bases short and J 4 bases short, with 4 bases between.

This clone occurred many times. The CDR3 DNA reads as TGCAGCGGCCGGGCGGGAGGAGTCTATGAGCAGTTCTTC. Protein product: CSGRAGGVYEQFF. The chain uses TRBV29-1 and TRBJ2-1, with 8 bases matching TRBD2. This CDR3 is 13 amino acids long. Trimming removed 7 bases from V and 8 bases from J; junction bases left unmatched: 10. Germline V lookup: CDR1 SQVTM, CDR2 ANQGSEA.

Details on this clone: Since a much larger clone is just one base distant, this may be a read error. In the same sample, other DNA sequences code for this CDR3. V is TRBV3-1 and J is TRBJ1-1, with D perhaps matching TRBD1 (6 bases). The CDR3 has 16 residues. Germline loops: CDR1 LGHDT, CDR2 YNNKEL (reference sequence). The CDR3 DNA follows: TGTGCCAGCAGCCAAGACAGGGGCGGTTCTAACACTGAAGCTTCCTTT. Protein sequence: CASSQDRGGSNTEASF.

Relative to its sample, this clone is medium-sized. The rearrangement uses TRBV28 and TRBJ2-7, with 7 bases that match TRBD1. V was clipped by 5 bases and J by 3 bases; unmatched bases: 7. Germline assignment: CDR1 MDHEN and CDR2 SYDVKM. CDR3 length: 14 amino acids. This CDR3 is CASSRIGQVYEQYF. For the CDR3, the DNA is TGTGCCAGCAGTAGGATTGGACAGGTCTACGAGCAGTACTTC. Looking up the rest from reference TRBV28 and TRBJ2-7 gives the full variable domain: DVKVTQSSRYLVKRTGEKVFLECVQDMDHENMFWYRQDPGLGLRLIYFSYDVKMKEKGDIPEGYSVSREKKERFSLILESASTNQTSMYLCASSRIGQVYEQYFGPGTRLTVT.

This chain connects TRBV20-1 to TRBJ1-5, with 8 positions matching TRBD1. The CDR3 is 13 amino acids. Germline assignment: CDR1 DFQATT and CDR2 SNEGSKA (reference sequence). V dropped 8 bases and J dropped 9; count of bases not matched to a gene: 12. Here the CDR3 DNA reads TGCAGTTTAACAGGGGGTGAATCTCCGCCCCAGCATTTT. Its translation is CSLTGGESPPQHF.

J is TRBJ1-1 and V is TRBV4-1, with unresolved D. The CDR3 has 16 residues. Trimming pared 3 bases from V and 4 bases from J, leaving 18 bases between. The germline V gene has CDR1 MGHRA and CDR2 YSYEKL. The chain's CDR3 is CASSQLTGYSPTEAFF. DNA for the CDR3: TGCGCCAGCAGCCAGCTAACGGGATACTCCCCCACTGAAGCTTTCTTT.

This chain connects TRBV5-5 to TRBJ2-7; 7 positions match TRBD2. J was trimmed by 2 bases and V by 2 bases; bases with no gene match: 4. This CDR3 is 14 amino acids long. Germline V gene lookup returns CDR1 SGHKS and CDR2 YYEKEE (reference sequence). The CDR3 reads CASSFWSGAYEQYF. CDR3 bases: TGTGCCAGCAGCTTTTGGAGCGGGGCCTACGAGCAGTACTTC.

V gene TRBV7-3 combines with J gene TRBJ2-6; D unresolved. The germline CDR1 and CDR2 sequences are SGHTA and FQGTGA. The ends were cut back, 1 base at V and 2 bases at J, with 3 bases in the middle. The CDR3 consists of 14 residues. The CDR3 reads CASSLIAGANVLTF. Here the CDR3 DNA reads TGTGCCAGCAGCTTAATAGCTGGGGCCAACGTCCTGACTTTC.

This chain links TRBV11-3 with TRBJ2-7; perhaps TRBD1 as D (5 bases). This CDR3 is 15 amino acids long. Between the trimmed V and J ends, which lost 5 bases and 10 bases, there was a span of 24 bases. Looked up from germline, CDR1 is SGHNT and CDR2 is YENEEA. In DNA, the CDR3 is TGTGCCAGCAGCAATCTGGACATGAACTCCGGAGATCAGTACTTC. Translation gives CASSNLDMNSGDQYF. The variable domain in full, with the rest retrieved from reference TRBV11-3 and TRBJ2-7, is EAGVVQSPRYKIIEKKQPVAFWCNPISGHNTLYWYLQNLGQGPELLIRYENEEAVDDSQLPKDRFSAERLKGVDSTLKIQPAELGDSAVYLCASSNLDMNSGDQYFGPGTRLTVT.

The sample holds a few counts of this clone. This chain uses TRBV6-1 with TRBJ1-3, with D maybe TRBD1 (6 bases). The CDR3 contains 14 residues. Germline CDR1 and CDR2: MNHNS and SASEGT. Deletions cut 6 bases from V and 4 bases from J, with 13 bases between. The CDR3 DNA is TGTGCCAGCAGGTCACAGGGATGGGGAAACACCATATATTTT. Translating gives CASRSQGWGNTIYF.

This clone was picked up many times. The chain combines TRBV7-9 with TRBJ2-1, with D tentatively TRBD1 or TRBD2 (5 bases each). V lost 2 bases and J lost 7, with 12 bases in between. Germline CDR1 is SEHNR and CDR2 is FQNEAQ (reference sequence). CDR3 length equals 14 residues. CDR3 sequence reads: CASSLRGVRNEQFF. In DNA form, the CDR3 reads TGTGCCAGCAGCTTAAGGGGAGTTAGGAATGAGCAGTTCTTC.

At least ten counts were recorded for this clone. This chain connects TRBV11-2 to TRBJ2-7; no clear D. Germline assignment: CDR1 SGHAT and CDR2 FQNNGV. The CDR3 runs 13 residues. V dropped 5 bases and J dropped 7 bases, with 15 bases sitting between them. The CDR3 region has the DNA TGTGCCAGCAGCCATTCGAGCGTGGGAGAGCAGTACTTC. Encoded protein: CASSHSSVGEQYF.

By share, this clone counts as medium-sized (0.01 to 0.1%). V and J are TRBV19 and TRBJ1-2; maybe TRBD1 (5 bases). The length of the CDR3 is 15 residues. Trimming shortened V by 4 bases and J by 7 bases, and 19 bases separated the two germline ends. CDR1 is LNHDA, CDR2 SQIVND, per germline (reference sequence). The DNA for the CDR3 is TGTGCCAGTAGTAAGGGGCAGGGAACCCTTTTTGGCTACACCTTC. Its protein is CASSKGQGTLFGYTF.

This clone was counted at least ten times. V is TRBV5-8 and J is TRBJ2-7; TRBD2 agrees at 9 bases. V trimming: 6 bases; J trimming: 7 bases; junction bases outside the gene matches: 11. The CDR3 contains 14 residues. Germline lookup yields CDR1 SGHTS and CDR2 YDEGEE. CDR3: CASTKTSGLEEQYF. The DNA for the CDR3 is TGTGCCAGCACCAAGACTAGCGGCCTTGAGGAGCAGTACTTC.

This clone appeared many times. The rearrangement uses TRBV3-1 and TRBJ1-2; D is unresolved. V was trimmed by 3 bases and J by 7 bases, leaving 9 bases between them. Germline CDR1 LGHDT, CDR2 YNNKEL (reference sequence). The CDR3 extends over 12 amino acids. In DNA form, the CDR3 reads TGTGCCAGCAGCCATCGGGCGGCTGGCTACACCTTC. Its translation: CASSHRAAGYTF.

By its share, this clone is medium-sized. This chain connects TRBV27 to TRBJ2-7, with D hard to call. This CDR3 comprises 15 residues. Per germline, CDR1 MNHEY and CDR2 SMNVEV (reference sequence). V lost 4 bases and J 2 bases, leaving 15 bases between the germline ends. CDR3 DNA sequence: TGTGCCAGCAGTTCCCGGGCCCTAAGCCCCTACGAGCAGTACTTC. It specifies CASSSRALSPYEQYF.

The chain carries TRBV7-6 and TRBJ1-1; maybe TRBD1 (5 bases). With 1 base removed from V and 3 bases from J, the gap between germline ends came to 6 bases. The CDR3 totals 13 residues. In germline, CDR1 is SGHVS, CDR2 FNYEAQ. CDR3 in DNA: TGTGCCAGCAGCTTAGGGGACCACACTGAAGCTTTCTTT. This sequence encodes CASSLGDHTEAFF.

This clone was found many times. The rearrangement uses TRBV20-1 and TRBJ2-4; TRBD2 aligns across 11 bases. This CDR3 has 21 amino acids. With V trimmed by 0 bases and J by 0 bases, 16 bases remained unmatched. Germline CDR1 is DFQATT and CDR2 is SNEGSKA (reference sequence). The CDR3 loop reads CSARDHPSGTSGDLAKNIQYF. In DNA form, the CDR3 reads TGCAGTGCTAGAGACCACCCCTCCGGGACTAGCGGTGACCTAGCCAAAAACATTCAGTACTTC.

This clone has just a few counts. The genes are TRBV19 and TRBJ2-7; 11 nucleotides match TRBD2. This CDR3 contains 14 residues. V was clipped by 4 bases and J by 2 bases; unmatched bases: 1. Looked up from germline, CDR1 is LNHDA and CDR2 is SQIVND (reference sequence). The CDR3 DNA follows: TGTGCCAGTAGTAGGACTAGCGGGCCCTACGAGCAGTACTTC. It yields the protein CASSRTSGPYEQYF.

This clone has ten or more counts. The CDR3 DNA sequence: TGCGCCAGCAGCTTGTCCACAGGGGGCGGGGGAGCTTTCTTT. This encodes CASSLSTGGGGAFF. The J gene is TRBJ1-1, the V gene TRBV5-1, with 9 nucleotides matching TRBD1. This CDR3 comprises 14 residues. CDR1 SGHRS and CDR2 YFSETQ come from the germline V gene. With V trimmed by 1 base and J by 10 bases, 8 bases remained unmatched.

Worth noting for this clone: The junction shows a germline mismatch at one end, possibly a read error. J is TRBJ2-3 and V is TRBV6-2 or TRBV6-3; a possible D gene is TRBD2 (6 bases). The germline V gene has CDR1 MNHEY and CDR2 SVGEGT. This CDR3 comprises 15 residues. The CDR3 DNA sequence: TGTGCCAGCAAAGGGGCGGGACTGAGCACAGATACGCGGTATTTT. The encoded protein is CASKGAGLSTDTRYF.

This clone was detected ten times or more. A much larger clone lies a single base off, so this may be a read error. The chain combines TRBV20-1 with TRBJ2-3; the match to TRBD2 covers 12 bases. CDR3 length: 16 amino acids. Germline V lookup: CDR1 DFQATT, CDR2 SNEGSKA (reference sequence). With 0 bases clipped from V and 4 bases from J, the junction kept 5 bases outside the gene matches. CDR3 protein: CSAREASGRGADTQYF. Here the CDR3 DNA reads TGCAGTGCTAGAGAGGCTAGCGGGAGGGGCGCAGATACGCAGTATTTT.